The 30 T cell receptor beta chains below come from one sample, sequenced in a study of T cell changes during pregnancy in multiple sclerosis. Sequencing used immunoSEQ multiplex PCR; TCRdb keeps in-frame clones, though not all of them. The sample lists about 130,000 clones, about 95% occurring once. The sample was peripheral blood, taken after pregnancy. All receptors come from a female donor with multiple sclerosis, enrolled in a pregnancy study.

The chain carries TRBV7-9 and TRBJ2-7, with 7 bases matching TRBD2. This CDR3 comprises 15 residues. With 5 bases clipped from V and 3 bases from J, the junction kept 10 bases outside the gene matches. Per germline, CDR1 SEHNR and CDR2 FQNEAQ (reference sequence). CDR3 sequence reads: CASSPRRAGYYEQYF. The CDR3 nucleotides read TGTGCCAGCAGCCCCAGGCGAGCGGGATACTACGAGCAGTACTTC.

The chain employs TRBV5-4 and TRBJ2-5, with 8 bases fitting TRBD2. The germline V gene encodes CDR1 SGHNT and CDR2 YYREEE (reference sequence). There are 15 residues in the CDR3. After removal of 1 base from V and 5 bases from J, the junction contained 7 bases not matched to a gene. CDR3 loop: CASSLRTPGGETQYF. The CDR3, as DNA: TGTGCCAGCAGCTTGAGGACCCCGGGGGGGGAGACCCAGTACTTC.

The chain has TRBV11-3 and TRBJ2-1; 9 bases align to TRBD2. J was trimmed by 7 bases and V by 5 bases; bases with no gene match: 6. The CDR3 covers 14 residues. Germline V CDR1 and CDR2: SGHNT, YENEEA. The CDR3 DNA reads TGTGCCAGCAGCATTAGCGGGAGAGGGAATGAGCAGTTCTTC. It yields the protein CASSISGRGNEQFF.

The genes are TRBV27 and TRBJ2-7; D possibly corresponds to TRBD2 (6 bases). The CDR3 has 14 residues. Trimming took off 3 bases at V and 2 bases at J, with 11 bases between the two ends. From germline, CDR1 is MNHEY and CDR2 SMNVEV (reference sequence). For the CDR3, the DNA is TGTGCCAGCAGTTTTGGGGGAGGACCCTACGAGCAGTACTTC. Protein product: CASSFGGGPYEQYF.

The J gene is TRBJ2-5, the V gene TRBV6-6; TRBD1 agrees at 11 bases. CDR3 size: 15 residues. Losses at the gene ends were 7 bases for V and 5 bases for J; bases not matched to a gene: 9. Germline CDR1 MNHNY, CDR2 SVGAGI (reference sequence). The chain's CDR3 is CASTRTGGQFETQYF. DNA of the CDR3: TGTGCCAGCACCAGGACAGGGGGCCAGTTTGAGACCCAGTACTTC.

This chain uses TRBV9 with TRBJ2-1; 8 positions match TRBD1. Germline V gene data show CDR1 as SGDLS and CDR2 as YYNGEE. J was trimmed by 7 bases and V by 0 bases; bases with no gene match: 6. CDR3 size: 15 residues. This CDR3 reads CASSVEGQALNEQFF. The CDR3, as DNA: TGTGCCAGCAGCGTAGAGGGACAGGCCTTGAATGAGCAGTTCTTC.

This chain links TRBV11-1 with TRBJ2-1, with D tentatively TRBD2 (7 bases). Germline CDR1 is SGHAT and CDR2 is FQDESV (reference sequence). The CDR3 runs 12 residues. V lost 0 bases and J 15 bases, leaving 12 bases between the germline ends. CDR3 amino acids: CASSLAGGALFF. In DNA form, the CDR3 reads TGTGCCAGCAGCTTAGCGGGGGGGGCGCTGTTCTTC.

The genes are TRBV10-3 and TRBJ2-4; D perhaps matches TRBD1 (5 bases). Trimming pared 4 bases from V and 7 bases from J, leaving 14 bases between. The CDR3 is 14 residues long. Per the germline V gene, CDR1 is ENHRY and CDR2 is SYGVKD. The CDR3 DNA is TGTGCCATCAGTGGGCCCGACAGAAATAACATTCAGTACTTC. This translates into CAISGPDRNNIQYF.

The V call is TRBV18, the J call TRBJ2-5; 12 bases map to TRBD2. Trimming removed 2 bases from V and 3 bases from J; junction bases left unmatched: 10. The germline V gene has CDR1 KGHSH and CDR2 LQKENI. This CDR3 comprises 18 residues. CDR3 bases: TGTGCCAGCTCACCAAGGACGAGGACTAGCGGGACCAAAGAGACCCAGTACTTC. This codes for CASSPRTRTSGTKETQYF.

The chain recombines TRBV27 with TRBJ1-2; TRBD1 might be the D (5 bases). The CDR3 contains 13 residues. Trimming removed 2 bases from V and 7 bases from J, with 11 bases in between. Germline V gene lookup returns CDR1 MNHEY and CDR2 SMNVEV (reference sequence). The CDR3 loop is CASSLGGEAGYTF. DNA of the CDR3: TGTGCCAGCAGTTTAGGAGGGGAGGCTGGCTACACCTTC.

The gene calls are TRBV28 and TRBJ2-5, with TRBD1 matching 8 bases. There are 15 residues in the CDR3. J gave up 4 bases and V 7 bases, and 11 bases lay outside the gene matches. Germline V gene sequence: CDR1 MDHEN, CDR2 SYDVKM. The CDR3 DNA sequence: TGTGCCAGCACTCCGGGGCAGGGGGCAGGAGAGACCCAGTACTTC. This encodes CASTPGQGAGETQYF.

This chain joins TRBV7-8 and TRBJ2-1, with D possibly being TRBD1 (6 bases). In germline, CDR1 is SGHVS, CDR2 FQNEAQ. The CDR3 length is 17 residues. V was trimmed by 2 bases and J by 2 bases, leaving 16 bases between them. The CDR3 nucleotides read TGTGCCAGCAGCTTACTCCCCAGGGGACGAACCTACAATGAGCAGTTCTTC. This gives the protein CASSLLPRGRTYNEQFF.

The CDR3 coding sequence is TGTGCCAGCAGCTTGTCCACCTACGAGCAGTACTTC. Encoded protein: CASSLSTYEQYF. The chain has TRBV5-6 and TRBJ2-7; D gene ambiguous. There are 12 residues in the CDR3. Trimming removed 1 base from V and 2 bases from J, with 4 bases in between. Germline V gene lookup returns CDR1 SGHDT and CDR2 YYEEEE.

The chain uses TRBV7-6 and TRBJ1-4, with TRBD1 matching over 7 bases. J was trimmed by 7 bases and V by 5 bases; bases with no gene match: 10. The CDR3 contains 15 residues. CDR1 is SGHVS and CDR2 is FNYEAQ in the germline V gene. The CDR3: CASSSTGARGEKLFF. The CDR3 nucleotides are TGTGCCAGCAGCAGCACAGGGGCCAGGGGTGAAAAACTGTTTTTT. Full variable domain (rest looked up from reference TRBV7-6 and TRBJ1-4): GAGVSQSPRYKVTKRGQDVALRCDPISGHVSLYWYRQALGQGPEFLTYFNYEAQQDKSGLPNDRFSAERPEGSISTLTIQRTEQRDSAMYRCASSSTGARGEKLFFGSGTQLSVL.

V is TRBV19 and J is TRBJ2-7; TRBD1 matches 10 bases. With V trimmed by 5 bases and J by 0 bases, 7 bases remained unmatched. Germline lookup yields CDR1 LNHDA and CDR2 SQIVND (reference sequence). This CDR3 has 16 amino acids. CDR3 bases: TGTGCCAGTAGTCCCCAGGGACAGGGGCACTCCTACGAGCAGTACTTC. This encodes CASSPQGQGHSYEQYF. The complete variable domain, with remaining parts taken from reference TRBV19 and TRBJ2-7, reads DGGITQSPKYLFRKEGQNVTLSCEQNLNHDAMYWYRQDPGQGLRLIYYSQIVNDFQKGDIAEGYSVSREKKESFPLTVTSAQKNPTAFYLCASSPQGQGHSYEQYFGPGTRLTVT.

The rearrangement joins TRBV9 to TRBJ2-2, with 8 bases identical to TRBD1. There are 16 residues in the CDR3. The trim removed 4 bases at V and 0 bases at J, leaving 5 bases unmatched. The germline V gene has CDR1 SGDLS and CDR2 YYNGEE. In DNA, the CDR3 is TGTGCCAGCAGCTCCTCACAGGGGGCGAACACCGGGGAGCTGTTTTTT. It specifies CASSSSQGANTGELFF.

The chain links TRBV5-6 to TRBJ2-7; 14 bases match TRBD2. CDR3 length: 15 residues. After removal of 6 bases from V and 6 bases from J, the junction contained 8 bases not matched to a gene. Per germline, CDR1 SGHDT and CDR2 YYEEEE. The CDR3 region is CASMTSGRVRSEQYF. CDR3 nucleotides: TGTGCCAGCATGACTAGCGGGAGGGTAAGGAGCGAGCAGTACTTC.

This clone occurred once. The rearrangement uses TRBV7-8 and TRBJ1-2; no clear D. V was shortened by 3 bases and J by 0 bases, with 5 bases between the two germline ends. This CDR3 is built from 13 residues. From germline, CDR1 is SGHVS and CDR2 FQNEAQ. The CDR3 protein is CASSLRANYGYTF. CDR3 sequence (DNA): TGTGCCAGCAGCTTGAGAGCTAACTATGGCTACACCTTC.

The chain combines TRBV6-6 with TRBJ1-1, with a tentative D call TRBD1 (5 bases). Trimming cost V 2 bases and J 1 base, with 11 bases left between them. The CDR3 runs to 15 residues. CDR1 and CDR2 (germline): MNHNY, SVGAGI (reference sequence). The CDR3 loop reads CASSYRAGRNTEAFF. The CDR3 nucleotides are TGTGCCAGCAGTTACCGCGCAGGGCGGAACACTGAAGCTTTCTTT.

This chain uses TRBV27 with TRBJ2-1; TRBD1 agrees at 9 bases. Germline assignment: CDR1 MNHEY and CDR2 SMNVEV (reference sequence). CDR3 length: 18 residues. Unmatched junction bases numbered 9, after V lost 2 bases and J lost 1 base. CDR3 nucleotide sequence: TGTGCCAGCAGTTTAGGGTACCACAGGGGGCAATCCTACAATGAGCAGTTCTTC. Its translation is CASSLGYHRGQSYNEQFF.

The rearrangement joins TRBV25-1 to TRBJ1-1; 8 bases map to TRBD1. V shed 5 bases, J shed 4 bases, and the junction held 3 bases outside the gene matches. The CDR3 has 13 residues. Looked up from germline, CDR1 is MGHDK and CDR2 is SYGVNS. This CDR3 is CASSHTGGTEAFF. The CDR3 DNA is TGTGCCAGCAGTCACACAGGGGGCACTGAAGCTTTCTTT.

CDR3 loop: CASSERTGPGNTIYF. In DNA form, the CDR3 reads TGTGCCAGCAGCGAACGGACAGGTCCTGGAAACACCATATATTTT. V usage is TRBV9 and J usage is TRBJ1-3; 7 bases fit TRBD1. The CDR3 length is 15 residues. V shed 3 bases, J shed 2 bases, and the junction held 5 bases outside the gene matches. Germline values: CDR1 SGDLS, CDR2 YYNGEE. Combining the CDR3 with reference TRBV9 and TRBJ1-3 gives the whole variable domain DSGVTQTPKHLITATGQRVTLRCSPRSGDLSVYWYQQSLDQGLQFLIQYYNGEERAKGNILERFSAQQFPDLHSELNLSSLELGDSALYFCASSERTGPGNTIYFGEGSWLTVV.

The gene calls are TRBV27 and TRBJ2-3; maybe TRBD2 (5 bases). Germline V gene data show CDR1 as MNHEY and CDR2 as SMNVEV (reference sequence). This CDR3 is 12 amino acids long. Trimming stripped 9 bases from V and 4 bases from J, with 11 bases between. The CDR3 protein is CASAGWADTQYF. CDR3 in DNA: TGTGCCAGTGCGGGCTGGGCAGATACGCAGTATTTT.

This clone showed up just once. One end of the junction varies from germline; a read error may be responsible. The chain carries TRBV7-7 and TRBJ2-7; the D gene is possibly TRBD1 (6 bases). Germline V gene data show CDR1 as SSHAT and CDR2 as FNYEAQ (reference sequence). CDR3 length: 13 amino acids. The CDR3 spells CASSQGLGYEQYF. DNA for the CDR3: TGTGCTAGCAGCCAGGGGCTGGGCTACGAGCAGTACTTC.

The V call is TRBV19, the J call TRBJ1-1; 11 bases match TRBD1. Germline V lookup: CDR1 LNHDA, CDR2 SQIVND (reference sequence). The CDR3 length is 17 residues. The V segment lost 6 bases and the J segment 4 bases; nucleotides outside the gene matches: 13. The CDR3: CASSLYSGTGGSTEAFF. CDR3 coding DNA: TGTGCCAGTAGCTTGTATTCCGGGACAGGGGGTAGCACTGAAGCTTTCTTT.

The chain employs TRBV11-2 and TRBJ2-3, with D possibly TRBD2 on 6 matching bases. This CDR3 is built from 14 residues. Trimming took 7 bases from V and 9 from J, leaving 20 bases between them. In germline, CDR1 is SGHAT, CDR2 FQNNGV. The CDR3 loop is CASTMDGGSGTQYF. As DNA, the CDR3 is TGTGCCAGCACCATGGACGGGGGTAGCGGCACGCAGTATTTT. Filled out from reference TRBV11-2 and TRBJ2-3, the complete variable domain reads EAGVAQSPRYKIIEKRQSVAFWCNPISGHATLYWYQQILGQGPKLLIQFQNNGVVDDSQLPKDRFSAERLKGVDSTLKIQPAKLEDSAVYLCASTMDGGSGTQYFGPGTRLTVL.

The chain has TRBV7-9 and TRBJ1-1; D perhaps matches TRBD1 (5 bases). CDR3 size: 17 residues. V shed 2 bases and J shed 0 bases, with 16 bases lying between them. Germline CDR1 is SEHNR and CDR2 is FQNEAQ (reference sequence). The chain's CDR3 is CASSLRGGGTVNTEAFF. CDR3 in DNA: TGTGCCAGCAGCTTAAGAGGTGGGGGGACGGTGAACACTGAAGCTTTCTTT.

The chain joins TRBV15 to TRBJ2-5, with 7 bases identical to TRBD2. The V and J ends lost 3 bases and 1 base, in that order; junction bases with no gene match: 8. The CDR3 length is 16 residues. The germline V gene encodes CDR1 LNHNV and CDR2 YYDKDF (reference sequence). Here the CDR3 DNA reads TGTGCCACCAGCAGGACTAGCTCCGGATTCCAAGAGACCCAGTACTTC. Amino acids: CATSRTSSGFQETQYF.

V is TRBV12-5 and J is TRBJ2-2, with D perhaps matching TRBD2 (6 bases). V gave up 3 bases and J gave up 1 base, with 6 bases separating them. The CDR3 extends over 14 amino acids. CDR1 LGHNT and CDR2 FRNRAP come from the germline V gene. This CDR3 is CASGFGGNTGELFF. CDR3 bases: TGTGCTAGTGGTTTCGGGGGGAACACCGGGGAGCTGTTTTTT. Combining the CDR3 with reference TRBV12-5 and TRBJ2-2 gives the whole variable domain DARVTQTPRHKVTEMGQEVTMRCQPILGHNTVFWYRQTMMQGLELLAYFRNRAPLDDSGMPKDRFSAEMPDATLATLKIQPSEPRDSAVYFCASGFGGNTGELFFGEGSRLTVL.

The chain employs TRBV10-2 and TRBJ2-3; D is perhaps TRBD2 (6 bases). Trimming cost V 6 bases and J 0 bases, with 13 bases left between them. CDR3 length equals 15 residues. Germline V gene lookup returns CDR1 WSHSY and CDR2 SAAADI. The CDR3: CASRGVAESTDTQYF. CDR3 in DNA: TGCGCCAGCAGGGGGGTAGCGGAAAGCACAGATACGCAGTATTTT.